One sample yielded the 27 T cell receptor beta chains listed below, sequenced in a study of PD-1 blockade in classical Hodgkin lymphoma. Some clones are missing from TCRdb's copy, which holds only in-frame ones; the method was immunoSEQ multiplex PCR. Counted here are 20,000 to 25,000 clones, 85% to 95% occurring once; the ten biggest clones make up 0.41%. Regarding time point: newly diagnosed, previously untreated cHL patient sample. Magnetic depletion of unwanted cells isolated CD4+ T cells from thawed PBMCs. The sample comprised CD4+ T cells from blood. The source of these receptors is a human donor with classical Hodgkin lymphoma.

This sequence joins TRBV5-1 and TRBJ2-1; possible D gene TRBD2, 5 bases. Per the germline V gene, CDR1 is SGHRS and CDR2 is YFSETQ. The CDR3 loop spans 14 amino acids. V was shortened by 6 bases and J by 2 bases, with 12 bases between the two germline ends. Written as DNA, the CDR3 is TGCGCCAGCAAAGCGGAAATAGCCTACAATGAGCAGTTCTTC. It translates to CASKAEIAYNEQFF.

The chain links TRBV7-6 to TRBJ1-6; a weak D match, TRBD1 (6 bases). CDR3 length: 14 residues. Looked up from germline, CDR1 is SGHVS and CDR2 is FNYEAQ. V gave up 5 bases and J gave up 6 bases, with 11 bases separating them. The CDR3 loop is CASSHSDSNSPLHF. In DNA form, the CDR3 reads TGTGCCAGCAGCCACTCGGACAGTAATTCACCCCTCCACTTT.

This rearrangement joins TRBV5-1 to TRBJ2-1; D possibly uses TRBD1 or TRBD2 (5 bases each). The CDR3 has 14 amino acids. Germline CDR1 reads SGHRS; CDR2 reads YFSETQ. Trimming took 4 bases from V and 3 from J, leaving 11 bases between them. The chain's CDR3 is CASSVGPNYNEQFF. CDR3 bases: TGCGCCAGCAGCGTGGGACCAAACTACAATGAGCAGTTCTTC.

The rearrangement joins TRBV5-1 to TRBJ2-7; D gene uncertain. The CDR3 consists of 15 residues. Trimming pared 0 bases from V and 2 bases from J, leaving 12 bases between. Per germline, CDR1 SGHRS and CDR2 YFSETQ. The CDR3 region is CASSLGGGGAYEQYF. CDR3 DNA: TGCGCCAGCAGCTTGGGGGGTGGCGGCGCCTACGAGCAGTACTTC.

The chain combines TRBV19 with TRBJ1-6, with no clear D. The CDR3 runs to 15 residues. V gave up 7 bases and J gave up 2 bases, with 12 bases separating them. CDR1 is LNHDA, CDR2 SQIVND, per germline (reference sequence). The CDR3 DNA follows: TGTGCCAGTAAGACACAGACAACCTATAATTCACCCCTCCACTTT. Amino acid sequence: CASKTQTTYNSPLHF.

The V gene is TRBV18, the J gene TRBJ2-2, with D uncertain. This CDR3 has 15 residues. Per the germline V gene, CDR1 is KGHSH and CDR2 is LQKENI. V lost 1 base and J 1 base, leaving 7 bases between the germline ends. The CDR3 region has the DNA TGTGCCAGCTCACCACTATCAGAGAACACCGGGGAGCTGTTTTTT. This gives the protein CASSPLSENTGELFF. The full variable domain, rest sourced from reference TRBV18 and TRBJ2-2, is NAGVMQNPRHLVRRRGQEARLRCSPMKGHSHVYWYRQLPEEGLKFMVYLQKENIIDESGMPKERFSAEFPKEGPSILRIQQVVRGDSAAYFCASSPLSENTGELFFGEGSRLTVL.

The chain couples TRBV7-2 to TRBJ1-1; no reliable D call. The V end was cut by 5 bases, the J end by 2 bases, with 12 bases between. Germline CDR1 reads SGHTA; CDR2 reads FQGNSA. This CDR3 has 14 amino acids. Here the CDR3 reads CASSPSRGNTEAFF. CDR3 sequence (DNA): TGTGCCAGCAGCCCTAGCCGGGGTAACACTGAAGCTTTCTTT. Based on the CDR3 plus reference TRBV7-2 and TRBJ1-1, the full variable domain is GAGVSQSPSNKVTEKGKDVELRCDPISGHTALYWYRQSLGQGLEFLIYFQGNSAPDKSGLPSDRFSAERTGGSVSTLTIQRTQQEDSAVYLCASSPSRGNTEAFFGQGTRLTVV.

The chain combines TRBV10-1 with TRBJ1-1; 7 nucleotides match TRBD1. In germline, CDR1 is WNHNN, CDR2 SYGVQD (reference sequence). The junction had 1 base not matched to a gene; V was cut back by 5 bases and J by 1 base. The CDR3 is made up of 13 amino acids. The CDR3 sequence is CASSRDRNTEAFF. CDR3 nucleotide sequence: TGCGCCAGCAGTAGGGACAGGAACACTGAAGCTTTCTTT.

This clone appeared a single time. The chain couples TRBV5-1 to TRBJ2-2, with 7 bases aligning to TRBD2. The V and J ends lost 10 bases and 3 bases, in that order; junction bases with no gene match: 12. Germline lookup yields CDR1 SGHRS and CDR2 YFSETQ. This CDR3 is 15 amino acids long. The CDR3 DNA reads as TGCGCCGGATCCTCGGCGGGAGCGGACACCGGGGAGCTGTTTTTT. This sequence encodes CAGSSAGADTGELFF.

The chain has TRBV10-3 and TRBJ1-6, with D maybe TRBD1 (5 bases). The CDR3 is made up of 16 amino acids. V gave up 2 bases and J gave up 3 bases, with 11 bases separating them. Per germline, CDR1 ENHRY and CDR2 SYGVKD. The CDR3 here is CAISENSGIYNSPLHF. CDR3 sequence (DNA): TGTGCCATCAGTGAGAATTCAGGGATCTATAATTCACCCCTCCACTTT.

The CDR3 here is CASSSGRTYEQYF. The CDR3 region has the DNA TGTGCCAGCAGCTCCGGCCGGACCTACGAGCAGTACTTC. V usage is TRBV7-9 and J usage is TRBJ2-7; D is ambiguous. Germline loops: CDR1 SEHNR, CDR2 FQNEAQ (reference sequence). Trimming cost V 4 bases and J 2 bases, with 9 bases left between them. This CDR3 has 13 residues.

This clone has a single count. The V gene is TRBV2, the J gene TRBJ2-7; 8 positions agree with TRBD1. CDR3 length: 19 residues. V gave up 1 base and J gave up 4 bases; unmatched junction bases: 18. CDR1 and CDR2 from the germline V gene are SNHLY and FYNNEI. The CDR3 coding sequence is TGTGCCAGCAGTGAAGGGGTGACAGGGGTATACGCTGAAGGATACGAGCAGTACTTC. Encoded protein: CASSEGVTGVYAEGYEQYF.

The chain uses TRBV10-3 and TRBJ2-1; 11 positions agree with TRBD2. Germline V gene sequence: CDR1 ENHRY, CDR2 SYGVKD. The CDR3 is made up of 19 amino acids. After removal of 0 bases from V and 5 bases from J, the junction contained 12 bases not matched to a gene. This CDR3 is CAISESFSGRAGVNNEQFF. CDR3 nucleotides: TGTGCCATCAGTGAGTCGTTTAGCGGGAGGGCCGGGGTCAACAATGAGCAGTTCTTC.

This clone was seen a handful of times. The CDR3 nucleotides read TGTGCCAGTAGTAGGAGCGGGAACTCCTACGAGCAGTACTTC. This sequence encodes CASSRSGNSYEQYF. The chain couples TRBV19 to TRBJ2-7; 7 nucleotides match TRBD2. V gave up 4 bases and J gave up 0 bases; unmatched junction bases: 3. CDR3 length: 14 residues. Germline values: CDR1 LNHDA, CDR2 SQIVND (reference sequence).

This chain links TRBV5-1 with TRBJ2-1, with a tentative D call TRBD2 (6 bases). Germline-derived CDR1 and CDR2 are SGHRS and YFSETQ. The CDR3 is made up of 15 amino acids. The V and J ends lost 4 bases and 2 bases respectively, with 13 bases between them. Here the CDR3 reads CASSRGRLTYNEQFF. The CDR3 DNA is TGCGCCAGCAGCCGGGGGAGACTCACCTACAATGAGCAGTTCTTC.

The chain recombines TRBV6-6 with TRBJ2-7; 7 nucleotides agree with TRBD1. Germline CDR1 reads MNHNY; CDR2 reads SVGAGI (reference sequence). V lost 4 bases and J lost 3; bases outside the gene matches: 9. This CDR3 spans 15 amino acids. CDR3 protein: CASSFLLGTDYEQYF. The DNA for the CDR3 is TGTGCCAGCAGTTTTCTGCTAGGGACAGACTACGAGCAGTACTTC.

The chain couples TRBV4-2 to TRBJ1-2; D is ambiguous. CDR3 length: 15 residues. The V gene's germline CDR1 is LGHNA and CDR2 YNFKEQ. V gave up 0 bases and J gave up 3 bases, with 11 bases separating them. The CDR3 nucleotides are TGTGCCAGCAGCCAAGAGATGAGTTATTACTATGGCTACACCTTC. Protein: CASSQEMSYYYGYTF.

The chain couples TRBV13 to TRBJ2-1; 8 bases agree with TRBD2. CDR3 length equals 17 residues. Per the germline V gene, CDR1 is PRHDT and CDR2 is FYEKMQ (reference sequence). Trimming removed 2 bases from V and 5 bases from J; junction bases left unmatched: 11. Here the CDR3 reads CASSLRFLAGIDNEQFF. The CDR3 nucleotides are TGTGCCAGCAGCTTAAGGTTTTTAGCGGGAATCGACAATGAGCAGTTCTTC.

V and J are TRBV6-5 and TRBJ1-3; 7 bases match TRBD1. The CDR3 loop spans 14 amino acids. Germline V gene sequence: CDR1 MNHEY, CDR2 SVGAGI. V was pared by 7 bases and J by 2 bases, with 5 bases of the junction left unmatched. The CDR3 DNA sequence: TGTGCCAGCACTCAGGGGGTTACTGGAAACACCATATATTTT. As protein: CASTQGVTGNTIYF.

The V gene is TRBV9, the J gene TRBJ2-1; D gene uncertain. Between the trimmed V and J ends, which lost 4 bases and 10 bases, there was a span of 12 bases. The CDR3 contains 12 residues. From germline, CDR1 is SGDLS and CDR2 YYNGEE. CDR3: CASSPLSREQFF. The CDR3 region has the DNA TGTGCCAGCAGCCCACTCTCGAGGGAGCAGTTCTTC. The variable domain in full, completed from reference TRBV9 and TRBJ2-1, reads DSGVTQTPKHLITATGQRVTLRCSPRSGDLSVYWYQQSLDQGLQFLIQYYNGEERAKGNILERFSAQQFPDLHSELNLSSLELGDSALYFCASSPLSREQFFGPGTRLTVL.

The chain has TRBV7-9 and TRBJ1-2; D not certain. The CDR3 is 13 residues long. Between the trimmed V and J ends, which lost 3 bases and 8 bases, there was a span of 13 bases. Germline V gene sequence: CDR1 SEHNR, CDR2 FQNEAQ (reference sequence). The CDR3 spells CASSLGSRLGYTF. Written as DNA, the CDR3 is TGTGCCAGCAGCTTGGGGTCGAGACTGGGCTACACCTTC. The complete variable domain, with remaining parts taken from reference TRBV7-9 and TRBJ1-2, reads DTGVSQNPRHKITKRGQNVTFRCDPISEHNRLYWYRQTLGQGPEFLTYFQNEAQLEKSRLLSDRFSAERPKGSFSTLEIQRTEQGDSAMYLCASSLGSRLGYTFGSGTRLTVV.

CDR3 in DNA: TGTGCCAGCAGCTTTCAGGGAGCGGGAGGCGCCTACGAGCAGTACTTC. It encodes CASSFQGAGGAYEQYF. This rearrangement joins TRBV13 to TRBJ2-7, with TRBD2 matching over 9 bases. CDR1 is PRHDT and CDR2 is FYEKMQ in the germline V gene (reference sequence). V was clipped by 3 bases and J by 2 bases; unmatched bases: 8. The CDR3 totals 16 residues.

The V call is TRBV28, the J call TRBJ2-6; D gene unclear. There are 14 residues in the CDR3. The V end lost 3 bases, the J end lost 6 bases, and 9 bases lay between the germline ends. In germline, CDR1 is MDHEN, CDR2 SYDVKM. CDR3 nucleotides: TGTGCCAGCAGTTTCGGCCAGCAGGCCAACGTCCTGACTTTC. The encoded protein is CASSFGQQANVLTF.

J is TRBJ2-2 and V is TRBV2; 7 bases map to TRBD1. Germline V gene data show CDR1 as SNHLY and CDR2 as FYNNEI. Germline trimming cut 5 bases from V and 7 bases from J; bases unmatched to any gene: 7. The CDR3 covers 14 residues. CDR3 loop: CASSTTGTVGELFF. In DNA form, the CDR3 reads TGTGCCAGCAGTACGACAGGGACGGTCGGGGAGCTGTTTTTT.

This chain links TRBV11-2 with TRBJ2-2; D is unclear. This CDR3 has 12 residues. The V gene's germline CDR1 is SGHAT and CDR2 FQNNGV. Trimming removed 5 bases at V and 8 bases at J, with 9 bases between. CDR3 nucleotide sequence: TGTGCCAGCAGCCCCTATCTAGGGGAGCTGTTTTTT. Its protein product is CASSPYLGELFF.

CDR3 residues: CASSVEGADTQYF. The CDR3 DNA follows: TGCGCCAGCAGCGTGGAAGGGGCAGATACGCAGTATTTT. V gene TRBV5-1 combines with J gene TRBJ2-3, with a tentative D call TRBD1 (5 bases). The V end was cut by 4 bases, the J end by 4 bases, with 10 bases between. CDR3 length equals 13 residues. Germline V CDR1 and CDR2: SGHRS, YFSETQ.

V and J are TRBV2 and TRBJ2-5, with unresolved D. Between the trimmed V and J ends, which lost 1 base and 4 bases, there was a span of 10 bases. The CDR3 consists of 14 residues. CDR1 and CDR2 (germline): SNHLY, FYNNEI. CDR3 residues: CASSEERTVETQYF. CDR3 bases: TGTGCCAGCAGTGAAGAACGGACCGTAGAGACCCAGTACTTC.